Each of the 7 T cell receptor beta chains below was sequenced from the same sample in a study of blood T cell repertoires in COVID-19. Produced via immunoSEQ multiplex PCR; TCRdb's table is partial and in-frame only. The profile shows around 300,000 clones, about nine tenths of them singletons. The sequenced sample consisted of peripheral blood. These receptors originate from a woman aged 40 to 55 who had recovered from COVID-19.

This chain uses TRBV5-1 with TRBJ1-1; D is undetermined. V was trimmed by 0 bases and J by 0 bases, leaving 12 bases between them. The V gene's germline CDR1 is SGHRS and CDR2 YFSETQ. The CDR3 is made up of 16 amino acids. The CDR3 sequence is CASSLAAGSMNTEAFF. CDR3 sequence (DNA): TGCGCCAGCAGCTTGGCGGCAGGAAGCATGAACACTGAAGCTTTCTTT.

V gene TRBV6-5 combines with J gene TRBJ2-3, with 7 bases fitting TRBD1. Germline trimming cut 7 bases from V and 2 bases from J; bases unmatched to any gene: 6. The CDR3 length is 14 residues. The germline CDR1 and CDR2 sequences are MNHEY and SVGAGI. CDR3 residues: CASTPTGITDTQYF. CDR3 coding DNA: TGTGCCAGCACTCCGACAGGGATCACAGATACGCAGTATTTT.

The chain links TRBV27 to TRBJ2-7; D might be TRBD1 (6 bases). Germline CDR1 and CDR2: MNHEY and SMNVEV (reference sequence). V was cut by 4 bases and J by 4 bases, with 8 bases left in between. There are 12 residues in the CDR3. CDR3 amino acids: CASSSTGYEQYF. CDR3 DNA sequence: TGTGCCAGCAGTTCGACAGGTTACGAGCAGTACTTC.

The rearrangement joins TRBV5-8 to TRBJ2-5, with unresolved D. V dropped 4 bases and J dropped 2 bases, with 3 bases sitting between them. Germline-derived CDR1 and CDR2 are SGHTS and YDEGEE. The CDR3 covers 11 residues. The CDR3 coding sequence is TGTGCCAGCAGCCAGCAAGAGACCCAGTACTTC. Amino acids: CASSQQETQYF.

The CDR3: CASSLAQGETGNTIYF. CDR3 nucleotide sequence: TGTGCCAGCAGCTTAGCGCAGGGGGAAACTGGAAACACCATATATTTT. This chain joins TRBV7-9 and TRBJ1-3; 7 bases are a match to TRBD1. V was pared by 0 bases and J by 2 bases, with 4 bases of the junction left unmatched. The CDR3 consists of 16 residues. Germline V gives CDR1 SEHNR, CDR2 FQNEAQ (reference sequence).

The genes are TRBV9 and TRBJ2-4, with 7 positions matching TRBD2. The CDR3 spans 14 residues. Trimming at V came to 0 bases and at J to 7 bases, leaving 4 bases not matched to a gene. Germline loops: CDR1 SGDLS, CDR2 YYNGEE. CDR3 bases: TGTGCCAGCAGCGTAGGTCGGGACTATAACATTCAGTACTTC. It encodes CASSVGRDYNIQYF.

The chain carries TRBV6-5 and TRBJ1-2; weak D call: TRBD1 (6 bases). Germline V gives CDR1 MNHEY, CDR2 SVGAGI. The CDR3 consists of 13 residues. V was clipped by 6 bases and J by 4 bases, with 12 bases between them. In DNA form, the CDR3 reads TGTGCCAGCAGGCCCACAGGGAGCTATGGCTACACCTTC. Its translation: CASRPTGSYGYTF.